The 24 T cell receptor beta chains below come from one sample, sequenced in a study of cytomegalovirus exposure and HLA in healthy donors. The PCR made use of 60 Vbeta and 13 Jbeta primers. The assay was immunoSEQ multiplex PCR, and TCRdb's table has in-frame clones only and misses some. Here the sample spans some 140,000 clones, roughly 80% being singletons. Sequencing was carried out using PBMCs. All receptors come from a man aged 18 to 29 in good health and CMV-seronegative.

This clone was recorded once. The chain combines TRBV12-5 with TRBJ1-2, with 10 bases that match TRBD1. V was pared by 5 bases and J by 3 bases, with 6 bases of the junction left unmatched. Per the germline V gene, CDR1 is LGHNT and CDR2 is FRNRAP. The CDR3 loop spans 15 amino acids. CDR3 protein: CASGAPGTGDYGYTF. DNA of the CDR3: TGTGCTAGTGGTGCACCCGGGACAGGGGACTATGGCTACACCTTC.

This chain links TRBV10-2 with TRBJ2-1; D is possibly TRBD1 (6 bases). From germline, CDR1 is WSHSY and CDR2 SAAADI. The CDR3 totals 13 residues. V was clipped by 6 bases and J by 5 bases, with 11 bases between them. This CDR3 reads CASSGQSNNEQFF. In DNA, the CDR3 is TGCGCCAGCAGCGGACAGTCAAACAATGAGCAGTTCTTC.

The V gene is TRBV28, the J gene TRBJ1-5; 7 nucleotides match TRBD1. CDR1 and CDR2 from the germline V gene are MDHEN and SYDVKM. The J segment lost 0 bases and the V segment lost 3 bases, leaving 14 bases of the junction unmatched. CDR3 length: 19 amino acids. CDR3 residues: CASSFRGGLTTYSNQPQHF. CDR3 nucleotides: TGTGCCAGCAGTTTCCGAGGGGGCCTAACAACTTATAGCAATCAGCCCCAGCATTTT. Using reference TRBV28 and TRBJ1-5 for the parts outside the CDR3, the full variable domain is DVKVTQSSRYLVKRTGEKVFLECVQDMDHENMFWYRQDPGLGLRLIYFSYDVKMKEKGDIPEGYSVSREKKERFSLILESASTNQTSMYLCASSFRGGLTTYSNQPQHFGDGTRLSIL.

The sample holds a few counts of this clone. V gene TRBV6-5 combines with J gene TRBJ1-4; a weak D match, TRBD1 (6 bases). The germline V gene encodes CDR1 MNHEY and CDR2 SVGAGI. Deletions cut 6 bases from V and 2 bases from J, with 10 bases between. This CDR3 spans 14 amino acids. The CDR3 coding sequence is TGTGCCAGCAGGTCGCAGGGGACTAATGAAAAACTGTTTTTT. The encoded protein is CASRSQGTNEKLFF.

This chain uses TRBV7-9 with TRBJ2-3, with D hard to call. From germline, CDR1 is SEHNR and CDR2 FQNEAQ (reference sequence). CDR3 size: 13 residues. Trimming removed 5 bases at V and 7 bases at J, with 13 bases between. CDR3 protein: CASSLTTPHTQYF. The CDR3 DNA follows: TGTGCCAGCAGCCTTACGACACCCCATACGCAGTATTTT. Full variable domain (missing parts from reference TRBV7-9 and TRBJ2-3): DTGVSQNPRHKITKRGQNVTFRCDPISEHNRLYWYRQTLGQGPEFLTYFQNEAQLEKSRLLSDRFSAERPKGSFSTLEIQRTEQGDSAMYLCASSLTTPHTQYFGPGTRLTVL.

The chain employs TRBV20-1 and TRBJ1-1; unclear D gene. Germline assignment: CDR1 DFQATT and CDR2 SNEGSKA (reference sequence). The V end lost 8 bases, the J end lost 1 base, and 8 bases lay between the germline ends. The CDR3 is 11 residues long. The CDR3 DNA reads TGCAGTTTATACAGGAACACTGAAGCTTTCTTT. This codes for CSLYRNTEAFF.

The genes are TRBV5-1 and TRBJ2-7; D might be TRBD1 (5 bases). This CDR3 is 15 amino acids long. Germline CDR1 SGHRS, CDR2 YFSETQ. Trimming took 4 bases from V and 2 from J, leaving 16 bases between them. The CDR3, as DNA: TGCGCCAGCAGCCCAAAGGGGCTTTCCCCCTACGAGCAGTACTTC. Residues: CASSPKGLSPYEQYF.

The chain combines TRBV27 with TRBJ1-2; D gene uncertain. The CDR3 is made up of 15 amino acids. V lost 0 bases and J lost 6, with 14 bases in between. Germline V gene data show CDR1 as MNHEY and CDR2 as SMNVEV (reference sequence). CDR3 DNA: TGTGCCAGCAGTTTATCGGGTCCAGGCCAGAATGGCTACACCTTC. This encodes CASSLSGPGQNGYTF.

This chain connects TRBV6-6 to TRBJ1-1; D may be TRBD1 (6 bases). This CDR3 has 15 amino acids. Trimming stripped 7 bases from V and 4 bases from J, with 19 bases between. Germline loops: CDR1 MNHNY, CDR2 SVGAGI (reference sequence). The DNA of the CDR3 is TGTGCCAGCAACCCAACCCTGGGGGCGTCCACTGAAGCTTTCTTT. Amino acids: CASNPTLGASTEAFF.

Only one count was recorded for this clone. The chain combines TRBV12-5 with TRBJ1-1, with 7 bases identical to TRBD1. V shed 0 bases, J shed 4 bases, and the junction held 5 bases outside the gene matches. In germline, CDR1 is LGHNT, CDR2 FRNRAP. The CDR3 covers 15 residues. DNA for the CDR3: TGTGCTAGTGGTTTGGTAGCAGGGGGAGGCACTGAAGCTTTCTTT. This codes for CASGLVAGGGTEAFF. The whole variable domain, remainder taken from reference TRBV12-5 and TRBJ1-1, is DARVTQTPRHKVTEMGQEVTMRCQPILGHNTVFWYRQTMMQGLELLAYFRNRAPLDDSGMPKDRFSAEMPDATLATLKIQPSEPRDSAVYFCASGLVAGGGTEAFFGQGTRLTVV.

The rearrangement joins TRBV7-8 to TRBJ1-2, with 9 nucleotides matching TRBD1. With 4 bases clipped from V and 3 bases from J, the junction kept 9 bases outside the gene matches. This CDR3 spans 16 amino acids. Germline loops: CDR1 SGHVS, CDR2 FQNEAQ. The CDR3 is CASSSKAGTGYYGYTF. The CDR3 DNA reads as TGTGCCAGCAGCTCTAAGGCCGGGACAGGGTACTATGGCTACACCTTC.

This clone was picked up a small number of times. V gene TRBV30 combines with J gene TRBJ1-1; D is unclear. With 4 bases removed from V and 1 base from J, the gap between germline ends came to 10 bases. Germline CDR1 and CDR2: GTSNPN and SVGIG (reference sequence). The CDR3 runs 13 residues. The CDR3 spells CAWTPSGNTEAFF. For the CDR3, the DNA is TGTGCCTGGACCCCGAGCGGGAACACTGAAGCTTTCTTT.

The chain has TRBV6-1 and TRBJ2-5, with 10 bases lining up with TRBD1. The ends lost 2 bases at V and 3 bases at J; junction bases unmatched: 12. The CDR3 loop spans 18 amino acids. Germline loops: CDR1 MNHNS, CDR2 SASEGT. The CDR3 DNA sequence: TGTGCCAGCAGTGAAACGTTTAGGCGGACAGGGGGTAAAGAGACCCAGTACTTC. It codes for CASSETFRRTGGKETQYF.

The rearrangement uses TRBV6-1 and TRBJ1-2, with 10 bases matching TRBD1. Germline CDR1 and CDR2: MNHNS and SASEGT. The CDR3 is 15 residues long. V trimming: 6 bases; J trimming: 6 bases; junction bases outside the gene matches: 10. Here the CDR3 reads CASSPRPTGGNGYTF. The CDR3 nucleotides read TGTGCCAGCAGCCCTCGCCCGACAGGGGGCAATGGCTACACCTTC.

Only one count was recorded for this clone. The rearrangement uses TRBV6-6 and TRBJ1-1; no firm D call. There are 15 residues in the CDR3. Looked up from germline, CDR1 is MNHNY and CDR2 is SVGAGI (reference sequence). V lost 2 bases and J lost 0, with 10 bases in between. The CDR3 DNA follows: TGTGCCAGCAGTTACGTCAGGAAGGTGAACACTGAAGCTTTCTTT. It is translated as CASSYVRKVNTEAFF.

This clone has ten or more counts. This chain connects TRBV5-4 to TRBJ1-1; 7 bases map to TRBD1. The CDR3 spans 14 residues. The germline V gene encodes CDR1 SGHNT and CDR2 YYREEE (reference sequence). Germline trimming cut 4 bases from V and 1 base from J; bases unmatched to any gene: 4. The CDR3 DNA sequence: TGTGCCAGCAGCGACAGGGAGAAGAACACTGAAGCTTTCTTT. Translation gives CASSDREKNTEAFF.

The chain carries TRBV6-1 and TRBJ2-7, with 7 bases lining up with TRBD1. With 7 bases clipped from V and 3 bases from J, the junction kept 12 bases outside the gene matches. Germline CDR1 is MNHNS and CDR2 is SASEGT. The CDR3 covers 15 residues. Here the CDR3 reads CASKITGEKVYEQYF. The DNA of the CDR3 is TGTGCCAGCAAAATCACAGGGGAAAAAGTCTACGAGCAGTACTTC.

The chain employs TRBV4-1 and TRBJ1-4; D is unresolved. There are 17 residues in the CDR3. Germline CDR1 reads MGHRA; CDR2 reads YSYEKL. The V gene lost 1 base and the J gene lost 5 bases, with 17 bases spanning the gap. DNA of the CDR3: TGCGCCAGCAGCCAAGTTATCTCCCCGGAGGTCAATGAAAAACTGTTTTTT. Protein sequence: CASSQVISPEVNEKLFF.

The chain uses TRBV27 and TRBJ2-7, with D tentatively TRBD2 (6 bases). The V and J ends lost 6 bases and 3 bases respectively, with 6 bases between them. This CDR3 region has 11 residues. CDR1 is MNHEY and CDR2 is SMNVEV in the germline V gene (reference sequence). The CDR3 loop reads CASSGGYEQYF. The CDR3 DNA is TGTGCCAGCAGCGGGGGCTACGAGCAGTACTTC.

Details on this clone: The sample contains more than one DNA sequence encoding this CDR3. The rearrangement links TRBV5-1 to TRBJ2-5; a weak D match, TRBD2 (6 bases). The germline V and J ends were trimmed by 0 bases and 3 bases, with 12 bases remaining between them. CDR3 size: 15 residues. Looked up from germline, CDR1 is SGHRS and CDR2 is YFSETQ. The CDR3 DNA is TGCGCCAGCAGCTTGGCAGGGACGGGGGAAGAGACCCAGTACTTC. Its translation is CASSLAGTGEETQYF. Combining the CDR3 with reference TRBV5-1 and TRBJ2-5 gives the whole variable domain KAGVTQTPRYLIKTRGQQVTLSCSPISGHRSVSWYQQTPGQGLQFLFEYFSETQRNKGNFPGRFSGRQFSNSRSEMNVSTLELGDSALYLCASSLAGTGEETQYFGPGTRLLVL.

Remarks on this clone: At one of its ends the junction is not consistent with the germline gene, which may arise from a read error. The chain uses TRBV7-7 and TRBJ2-1; 11 nucleotides match TRBD2. This CDR3 spans 15 amino acids. Looked up from germline, CDR1 is SSHAT and CDR2 is FNYEAQ (reference sequence). CDR3 bases: TGTGCTAGCAGCTCGGGACTAGCGGTCTACAATGAGCAGTTCTTC. Translation gives CASSSGLAVYNEQFF.

V gene TRBV5-4 combines with J gene TRBJ2-2; 12 bases fit TRBD2. The V gene's germline CDR1 is SGHNT and CDR2 YYREEE (reference sequence). V lost 4 bases, J lost 4 bases, and 5 bases stayed unmatched. The length of the CDR3 is 16 residues. CDR3 in DNA: TGTGCCAGCAGCCTAGCGGGGGGGCGCCGCACCGGGGAGCTGTTTTTT. Translated: CASSLAGGRRTGELFF.

This rearrangement joins TRBV4-2 to TRBJ2-3, with unresolved D. Trimming took 1 base from V and 5 from J, leaving 4 bases between them. Germline assignment: CDR1 LGHNA and CDR2 YNFKEQ. The CDR3 extends over 12 amino acids. The CDR3 protein is CASSQAKDTQYF. CDR3 coding DNA: TGTGCCAGCAGCCAAGCCAAAGATACGCAGTATTTT.

The V call is TRBV7-9, the J call TRBJ2-7; perhaps TRBD1 as D (6 bases). Per the germline V gene, CDR1 is SEHNR and CDR2 is FQNEAQ (reference sequence). V lost 2 bases to trimming and J lost 2 bases, with 7 bases between them. CDR3 size: 13 residues. CDR3 protein: CASSLTGPYEQYF. The CDR3 nucleotides are TGTGCCAGCAGCTTAACAGGGCCCTACGAGCAGTACTTC.